This TCR beta chain comes out of a study of long-term antiretroviral therapy in people with HIV. The study's findings and limits: Pre-ART expanded TRB clones stayed dominant throughout, though often decreasing after ART.

Researchers report immunoSEQ v3.0 was run at survey level. Repertoires were generated with immunoSEQ multiplex PCR, while TCRdb's copy carries only in-frame clones and drops some. The top ten clones hold 4.5% of a sample with some 18,000 clones, around 82% of them seen once. As regards this clone: Its antigen is not identified.

CDR1 and CDR2 (germline): SEHNR, FQNEAQ (reference sequence). CDR3 length: 15 amino acids. The V and J ends lost 3 bases and 4 bases respectively, with 15 bases between them. Source: unsorted PBMCs, taken 0.1 years before starting antiretroviral therapy. The V call is TRBV7-9, the J call TRBJ1-2, with D possibly being TRBD1 (5 bases). This TCR was recovered from a man aged 18 to 30 with HIV. The CDR3 nucleotides are TGTGCCAGCAGCTTGGTTAGTCTCGGGGGCTATGGCTACACCTTC. Amino acid sequence: CASSLVSLGGYGYTF.